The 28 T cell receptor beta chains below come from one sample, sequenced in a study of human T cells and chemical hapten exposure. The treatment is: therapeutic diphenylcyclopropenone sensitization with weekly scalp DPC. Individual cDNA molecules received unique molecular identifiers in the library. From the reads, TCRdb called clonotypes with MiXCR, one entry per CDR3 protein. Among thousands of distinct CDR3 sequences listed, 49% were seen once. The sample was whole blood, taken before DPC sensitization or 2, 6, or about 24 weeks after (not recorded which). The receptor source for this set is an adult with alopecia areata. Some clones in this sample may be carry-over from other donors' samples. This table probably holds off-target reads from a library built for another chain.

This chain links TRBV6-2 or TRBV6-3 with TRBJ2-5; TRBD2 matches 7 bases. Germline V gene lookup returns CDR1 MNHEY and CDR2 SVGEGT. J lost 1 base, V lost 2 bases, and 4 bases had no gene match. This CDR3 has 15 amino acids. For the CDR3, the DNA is TGTGCCAGCAGTTACGGAGGGACTACCCAAGAGACCCAGTACTTC. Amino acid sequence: CASSYGGTTQETQYF.

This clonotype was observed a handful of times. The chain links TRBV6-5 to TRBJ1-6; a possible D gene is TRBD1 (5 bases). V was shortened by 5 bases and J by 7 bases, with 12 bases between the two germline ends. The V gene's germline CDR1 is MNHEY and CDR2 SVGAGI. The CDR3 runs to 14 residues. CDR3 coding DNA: TGTGCCAGCAGTCTAGACAGAAAAAATTCACCCCTCCACTTT. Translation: CASSLDRKNSPLHF.

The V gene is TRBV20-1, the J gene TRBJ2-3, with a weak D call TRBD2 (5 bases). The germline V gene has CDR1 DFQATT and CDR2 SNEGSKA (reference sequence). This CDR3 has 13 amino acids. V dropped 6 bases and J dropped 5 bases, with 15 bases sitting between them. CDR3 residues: CSATQRPQDTQYF. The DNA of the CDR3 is TGCAGTGCCACCCAGCGGCCACAAGATACGCAGTATTTT.

CDR3 loop: CASGREAPYEQYF. DNA for the CDR3: TGTGCCAGCGGACGGGAGGCCCCCTACGAGCAGTACTTC. The chain employs TRBV3-1 and TRBJ2-7, with 7 bases aligning to TRBD2. The CDR3 has 13 amino acids. Germline V gene data show CDR1 as LGHDT and CDR2 as YNNKEL (reference sequence). V was pared by 8 bases and J by 2 bases, with 6 bases of the junction left unmatched.

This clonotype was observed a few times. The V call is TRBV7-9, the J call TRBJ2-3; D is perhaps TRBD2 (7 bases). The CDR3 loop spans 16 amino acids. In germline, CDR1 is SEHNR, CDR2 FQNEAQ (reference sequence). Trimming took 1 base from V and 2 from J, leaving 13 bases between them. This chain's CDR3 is CASSLVFGGLTDTQYF. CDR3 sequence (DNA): TGTGCCAGCAGCTTAGTCTTCGGGGGGCTCACAGATACGCAGTATTTT.

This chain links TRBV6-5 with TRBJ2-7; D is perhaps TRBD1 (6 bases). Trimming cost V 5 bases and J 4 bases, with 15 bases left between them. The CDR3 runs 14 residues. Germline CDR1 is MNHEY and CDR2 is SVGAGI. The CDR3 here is CASSDWAGEYEQYF. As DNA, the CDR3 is TGTGCCAGCAGTGACTGGGCAGGGGAATACGAGCAGTACTTC.

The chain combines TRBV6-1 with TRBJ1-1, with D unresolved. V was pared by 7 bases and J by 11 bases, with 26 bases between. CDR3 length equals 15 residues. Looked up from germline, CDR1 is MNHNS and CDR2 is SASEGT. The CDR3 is CASINGGRLGLRAFF. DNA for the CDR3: TGTGCCAGCATCAACGGTGGCAGGCTCGGACTTCGGGCTTTCTTT.

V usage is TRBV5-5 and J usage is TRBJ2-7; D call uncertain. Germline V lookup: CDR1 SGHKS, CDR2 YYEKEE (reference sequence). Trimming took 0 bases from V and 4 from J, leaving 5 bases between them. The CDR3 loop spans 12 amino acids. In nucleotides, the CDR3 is TGTGCCAGCAGCTTGGAGTGGTACGAGCAGTACTTC. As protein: CASSLEWYEQYF.

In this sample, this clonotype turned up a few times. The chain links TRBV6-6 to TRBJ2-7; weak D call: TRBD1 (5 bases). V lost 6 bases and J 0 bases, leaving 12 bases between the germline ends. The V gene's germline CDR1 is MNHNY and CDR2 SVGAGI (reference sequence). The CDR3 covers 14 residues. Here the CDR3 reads CASRLGQLSYEQYF. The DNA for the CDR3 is TGTGCCAGCAGACTGGGGCAGCTCTCCTACGAGCAGTACTTC.

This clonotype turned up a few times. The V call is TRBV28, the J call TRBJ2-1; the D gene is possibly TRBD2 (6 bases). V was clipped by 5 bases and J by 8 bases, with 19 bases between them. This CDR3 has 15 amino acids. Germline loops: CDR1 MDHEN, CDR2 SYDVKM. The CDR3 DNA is TGTGCCAGCAGTACACCGGCCCGTCCGGGGGATGAGCAGTTCTTC. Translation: CASSTPARPGDEQFF.

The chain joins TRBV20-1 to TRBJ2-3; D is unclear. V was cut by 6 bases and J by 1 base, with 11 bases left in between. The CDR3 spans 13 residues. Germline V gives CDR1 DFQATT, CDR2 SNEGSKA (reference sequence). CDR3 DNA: TGCAGTGCCAAATACCGGGGCACAGATACGCAGTATTTT. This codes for CSAKYRGTDTQYF.

CDR3 protein: CSVEGARPDEQFF. The CDR3, as DNA: TGCAGCGTCGAGGGGGCTAGGCCAGATGAGCAGTTCTTC. The chain joins TRBV29-1 to TRBJ2-1; 7 nucleotides align to TRBD1. Germline CDR1 and CDR2: SQVTM and ANQGSEA. The CDR3 covers 13 residues. Trimming removed 6 bases from V and 8 bases from J; junction bases left unmatched: 10.

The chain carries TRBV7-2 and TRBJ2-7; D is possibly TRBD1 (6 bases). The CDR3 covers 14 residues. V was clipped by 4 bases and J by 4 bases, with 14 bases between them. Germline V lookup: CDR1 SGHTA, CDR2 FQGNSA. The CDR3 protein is CASSYRAMQYEQYF. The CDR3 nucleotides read TGTGCCAGCAGCTACAGGGCTATGCAGTACGAGCAGTACTTC.

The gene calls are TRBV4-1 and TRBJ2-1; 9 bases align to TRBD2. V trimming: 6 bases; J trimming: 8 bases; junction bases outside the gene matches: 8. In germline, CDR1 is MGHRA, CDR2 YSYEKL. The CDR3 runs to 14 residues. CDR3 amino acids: CASRRREGHHEQFF. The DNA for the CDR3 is TGCGCCAGCAGGAGGCGGGAGGGCCATCATGAGCAGTTCTTC.

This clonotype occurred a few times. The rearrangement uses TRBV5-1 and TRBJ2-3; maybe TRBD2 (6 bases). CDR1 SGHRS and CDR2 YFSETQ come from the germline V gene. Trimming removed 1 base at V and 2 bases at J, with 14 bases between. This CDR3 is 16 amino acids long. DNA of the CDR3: TGCGCCAGCAGCTTGACCTTTAGCGGTTACACAGATACGCAGTATTTT. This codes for CASSLTFSGYTDTQYF.

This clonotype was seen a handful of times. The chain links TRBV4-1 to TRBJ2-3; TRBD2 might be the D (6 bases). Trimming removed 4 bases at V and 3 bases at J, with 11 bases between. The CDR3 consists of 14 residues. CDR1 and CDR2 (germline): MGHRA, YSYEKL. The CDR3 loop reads CASSPTRETDTQYF. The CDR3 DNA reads TGCGCCAGCAGCCCGACTAGGGAGACAGATACGCAGTATTTT.

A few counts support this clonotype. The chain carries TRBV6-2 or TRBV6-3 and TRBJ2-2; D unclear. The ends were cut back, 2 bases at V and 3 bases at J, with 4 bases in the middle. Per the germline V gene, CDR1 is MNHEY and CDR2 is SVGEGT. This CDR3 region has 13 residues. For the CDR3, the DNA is TGTGCCAGCAGTTACCGGGACACCGGGGAGCTGTTTTTT. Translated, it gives CASSYRDTGELFF.

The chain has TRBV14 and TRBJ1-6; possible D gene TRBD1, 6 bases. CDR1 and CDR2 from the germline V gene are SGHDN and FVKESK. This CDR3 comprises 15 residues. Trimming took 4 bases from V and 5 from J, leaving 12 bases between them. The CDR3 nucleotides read TGTGCCAGCAGCCCGCCCGGGACAAATAATTCACCCCTCCACTTT. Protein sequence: CASSPPGTNNSPLHF.

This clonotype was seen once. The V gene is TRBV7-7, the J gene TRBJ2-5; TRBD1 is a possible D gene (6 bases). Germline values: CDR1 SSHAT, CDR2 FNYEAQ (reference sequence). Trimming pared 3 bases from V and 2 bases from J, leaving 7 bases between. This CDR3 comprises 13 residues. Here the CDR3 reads CASSFGQQETQYF. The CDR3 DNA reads TGTGCCAGCAGCTTCGGACAGCAAGAGACCCAGTACTTC.

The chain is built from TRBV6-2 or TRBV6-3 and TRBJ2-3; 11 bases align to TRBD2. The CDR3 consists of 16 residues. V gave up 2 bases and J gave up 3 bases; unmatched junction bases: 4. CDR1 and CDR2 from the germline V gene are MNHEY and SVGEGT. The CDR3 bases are TGTGCCAGCAGTTACCGCCCTAGCGGGGGGACAGATACGCAGTATTTT. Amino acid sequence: CASSYRPSGGTDTQYF.

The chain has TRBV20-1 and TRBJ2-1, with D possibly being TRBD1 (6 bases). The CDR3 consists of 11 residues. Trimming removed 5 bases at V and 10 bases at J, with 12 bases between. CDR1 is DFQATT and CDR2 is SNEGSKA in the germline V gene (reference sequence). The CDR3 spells CSASNRVEQFF. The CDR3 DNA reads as TGCAGTGCTTCCAACAGGGTGGAGCAGTTCTTC.

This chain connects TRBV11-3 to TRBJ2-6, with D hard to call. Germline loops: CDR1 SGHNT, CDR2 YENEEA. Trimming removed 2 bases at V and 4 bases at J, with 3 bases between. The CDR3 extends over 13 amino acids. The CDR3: CASSLNGANVLTF. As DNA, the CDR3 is TGTGCCAGCAGCTTAAACGGGGCCAACGTCCTGACTTTC.

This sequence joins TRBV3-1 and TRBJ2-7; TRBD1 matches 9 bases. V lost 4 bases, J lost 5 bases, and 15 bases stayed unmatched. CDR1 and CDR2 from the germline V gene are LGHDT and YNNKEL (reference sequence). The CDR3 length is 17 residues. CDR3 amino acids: CASSPKSLGQGPDEQYF. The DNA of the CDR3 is TGTGCCAGCAGCCCCAAATCCCTGGGACAGGGCCCCGACGAGCAGTACTTC.

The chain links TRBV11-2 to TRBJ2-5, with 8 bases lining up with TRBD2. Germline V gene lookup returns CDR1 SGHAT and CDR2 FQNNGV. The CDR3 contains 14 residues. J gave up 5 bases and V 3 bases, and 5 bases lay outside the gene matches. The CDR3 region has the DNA TGTGCCAGCAGCTTCGCGGGGGGCTTGGAGACCCAGTACTTC. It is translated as CASSFAGGLETQYF.

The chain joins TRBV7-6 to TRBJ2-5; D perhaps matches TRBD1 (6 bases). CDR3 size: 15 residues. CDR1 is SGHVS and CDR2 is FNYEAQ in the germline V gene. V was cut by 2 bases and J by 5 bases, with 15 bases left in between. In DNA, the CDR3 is TGTGCCAGCAGCTTAACCCCCCTGGGGGCGGAGACCCAGTACTTC. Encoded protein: CASSLTPLGAETQYF.

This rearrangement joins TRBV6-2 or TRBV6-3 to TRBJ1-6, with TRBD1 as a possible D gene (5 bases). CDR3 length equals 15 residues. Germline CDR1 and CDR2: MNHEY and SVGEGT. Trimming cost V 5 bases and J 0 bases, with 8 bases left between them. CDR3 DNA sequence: TGTGCCAGCAGTAGGGGTATCTCCTATAATTCACCCCTCCACTTT. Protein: CASSRGISYNSPLHF.

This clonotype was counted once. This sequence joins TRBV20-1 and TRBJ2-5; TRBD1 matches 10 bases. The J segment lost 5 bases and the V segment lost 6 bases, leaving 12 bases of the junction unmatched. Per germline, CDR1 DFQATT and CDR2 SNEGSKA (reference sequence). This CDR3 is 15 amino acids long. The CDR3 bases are TGCAGTGCCTCTTTGGGGACAGGGGCATTGGAGACCCAGTACTTC. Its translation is CSASLGTGALETQYF.

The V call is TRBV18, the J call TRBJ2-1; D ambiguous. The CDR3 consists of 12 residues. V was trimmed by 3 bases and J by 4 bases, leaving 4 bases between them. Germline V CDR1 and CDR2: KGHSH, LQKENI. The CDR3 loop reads CASSPIYNEQFF. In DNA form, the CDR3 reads TGTGCCAGCTCACCCATTTACAATGAGCAGTTCTTC. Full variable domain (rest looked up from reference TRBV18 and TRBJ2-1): NAGVMQNPRHLVRRRGQEARLRCSPMKGHSHVYWYRQLPEEGLKFMVYLQKENIIDESGMPKERFSAEFPKEGPSILRIQQVVRGDSAAYFCASSPIYNEQFFGPGTRLTVL.